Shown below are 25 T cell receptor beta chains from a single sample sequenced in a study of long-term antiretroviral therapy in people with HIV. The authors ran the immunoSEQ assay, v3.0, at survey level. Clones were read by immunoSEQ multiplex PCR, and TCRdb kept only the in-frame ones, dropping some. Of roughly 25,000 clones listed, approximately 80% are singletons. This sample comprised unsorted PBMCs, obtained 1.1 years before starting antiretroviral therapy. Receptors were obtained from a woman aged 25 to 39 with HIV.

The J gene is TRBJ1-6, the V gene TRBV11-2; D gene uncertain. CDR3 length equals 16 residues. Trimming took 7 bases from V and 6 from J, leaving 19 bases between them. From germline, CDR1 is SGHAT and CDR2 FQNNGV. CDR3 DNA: TGTGCCAGCACGGGGTCGGTCGGAGCTGCTAATTCACCCCTCCACTTT. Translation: CASTGSVGAANSPLHF.

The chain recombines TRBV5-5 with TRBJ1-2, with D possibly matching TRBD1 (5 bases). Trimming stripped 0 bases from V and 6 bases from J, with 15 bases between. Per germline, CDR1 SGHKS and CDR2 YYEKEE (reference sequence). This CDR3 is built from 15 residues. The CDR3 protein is CASSLVGQGLNGYTF. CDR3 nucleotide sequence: TGTGCCAGCAGCTTGGTTGGGCAGGGATTGAATGGCTACACCTTC. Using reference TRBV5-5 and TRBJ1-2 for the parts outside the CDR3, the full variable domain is DAGVTQSPTHLIKTRGQQVTLRCSPISGHKSVSWYQQVLGQGPQFIFQYYEKEERGRGNFPDRFSARQFPNYSSELNVNALLLGDSALYLCASSLVGQGLNGYTFGSGTRLTVV.

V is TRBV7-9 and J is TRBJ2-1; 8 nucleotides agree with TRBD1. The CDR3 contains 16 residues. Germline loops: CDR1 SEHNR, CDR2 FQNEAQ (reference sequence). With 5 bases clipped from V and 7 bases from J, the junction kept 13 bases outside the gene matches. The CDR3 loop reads CASSLPDRVGWNEQFF. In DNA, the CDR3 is TGTGCCAGCAGCCTACCGGACAGGGTTGGTTGGAATGAGCAGTTCTTC.

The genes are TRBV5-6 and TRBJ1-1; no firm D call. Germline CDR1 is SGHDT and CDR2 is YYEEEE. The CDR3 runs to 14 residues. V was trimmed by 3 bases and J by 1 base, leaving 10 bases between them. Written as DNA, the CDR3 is TGTGCCAGCAGCTCCCAAGACGGGAACACTGAAGCTTTCTTT. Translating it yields CASSSQDGNTEAFF. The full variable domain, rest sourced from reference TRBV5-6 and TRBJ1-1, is DAGVTQSPTHLIKTRGQQVTLRCSPKSGHDTVSWYQQALGQGPQFIFQYYEEEERQRGNFPDRFSGHQFPNYSSELNVNALLLGDSALYLCASSSQDGNTEAFFGQGTRLTVV.

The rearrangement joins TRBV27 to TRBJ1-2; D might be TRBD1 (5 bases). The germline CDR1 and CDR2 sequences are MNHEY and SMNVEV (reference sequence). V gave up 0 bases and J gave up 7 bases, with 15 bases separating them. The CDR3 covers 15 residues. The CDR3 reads CASSLSGNTGSGYTF. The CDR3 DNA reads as TGTGCCAGCAGTTTATCCGGGAATACAGGTTCTGGCTACACCTTC.

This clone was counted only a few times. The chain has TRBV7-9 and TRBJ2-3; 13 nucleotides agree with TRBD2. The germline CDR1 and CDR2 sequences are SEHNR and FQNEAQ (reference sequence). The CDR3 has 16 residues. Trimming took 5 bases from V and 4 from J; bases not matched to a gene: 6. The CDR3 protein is CASSPRTSGGPDTQYF. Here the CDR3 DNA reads TGTGCCAGCAGCCCTAGGACTAGCGGGGGACCAGATACGCAGTATTTT.

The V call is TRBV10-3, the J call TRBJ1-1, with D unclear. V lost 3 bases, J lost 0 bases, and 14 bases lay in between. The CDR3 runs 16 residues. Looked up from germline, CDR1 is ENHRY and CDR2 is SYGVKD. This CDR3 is CAISDFILVMNTEAFF. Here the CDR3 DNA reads TGTGCCATCAGTGACTTTATCCTCGTCATGAACACTGAAGCTTTCTTT.

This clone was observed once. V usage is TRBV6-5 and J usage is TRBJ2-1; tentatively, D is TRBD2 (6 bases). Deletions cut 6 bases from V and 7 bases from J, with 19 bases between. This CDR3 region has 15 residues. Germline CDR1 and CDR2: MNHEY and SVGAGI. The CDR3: CASSLLAPTGNEQFF. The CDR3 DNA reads TGTGCCAGCAGCTTACTAGCACCCACCGGGAATGAGCAGTTCTTC.

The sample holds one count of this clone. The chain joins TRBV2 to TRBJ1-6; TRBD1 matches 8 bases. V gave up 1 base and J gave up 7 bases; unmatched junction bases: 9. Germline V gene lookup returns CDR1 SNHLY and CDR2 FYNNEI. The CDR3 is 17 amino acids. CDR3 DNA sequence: TGTGCCAGCAGTGAAGAACGCGCGGGGACAGGAAATTCACCCCTCCACTTT. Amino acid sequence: CASSEERAGTGNSPLHF.

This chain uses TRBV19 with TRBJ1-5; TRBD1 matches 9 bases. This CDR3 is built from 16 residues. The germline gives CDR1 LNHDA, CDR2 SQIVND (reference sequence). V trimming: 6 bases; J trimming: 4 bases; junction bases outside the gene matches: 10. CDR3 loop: CASRETGTGSNQPQHF. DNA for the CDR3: TGTGCCAGTAGGGAAACCGGGACAGGGAGTAATCAGCCCCAGCATTTT.

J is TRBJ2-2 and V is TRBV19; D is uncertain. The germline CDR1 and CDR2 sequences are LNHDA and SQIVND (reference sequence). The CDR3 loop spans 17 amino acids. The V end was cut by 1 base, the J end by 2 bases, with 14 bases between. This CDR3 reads CASSIGSRAGNTGELFF. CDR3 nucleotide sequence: TGTGCCAGTAGTATAGGTTCTAGGGCAGGTAACACCGGGGAGCTGTTTTTT.

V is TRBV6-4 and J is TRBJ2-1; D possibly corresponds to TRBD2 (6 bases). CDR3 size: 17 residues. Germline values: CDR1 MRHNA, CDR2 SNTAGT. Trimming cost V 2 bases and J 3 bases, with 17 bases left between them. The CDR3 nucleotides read TGTGCCAGCAGTGACGCCAAGCGGGCCCTATTCTACAATGAGCAGTTCTTC. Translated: CASSDAKRALFYNEQFF.

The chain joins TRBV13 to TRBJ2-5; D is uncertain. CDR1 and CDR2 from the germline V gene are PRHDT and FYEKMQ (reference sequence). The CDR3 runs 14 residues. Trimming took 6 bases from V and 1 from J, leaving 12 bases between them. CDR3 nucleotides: TGTGCCAGCAGTCCCCCATGGAGCCAAGAGACCCAGTACTTC. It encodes CASSPPWSQETQYF.

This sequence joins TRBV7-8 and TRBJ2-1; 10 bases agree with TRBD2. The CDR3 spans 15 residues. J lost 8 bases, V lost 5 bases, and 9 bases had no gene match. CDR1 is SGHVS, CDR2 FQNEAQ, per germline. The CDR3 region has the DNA TGTGCCAGCAGCCCTTTAGCGGGGGGCAGGGATGAGCAGTTCTTC. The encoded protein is CASSPLAGGRDEQFF.

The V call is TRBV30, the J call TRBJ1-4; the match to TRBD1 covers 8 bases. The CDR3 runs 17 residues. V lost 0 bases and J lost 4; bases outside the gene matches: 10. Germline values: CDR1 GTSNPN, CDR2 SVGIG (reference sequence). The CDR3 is CAWSVTTGVRGNEKLFF. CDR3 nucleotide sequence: TGTGCCTGGAGTGTCACGACAGGGGTCCGGGGTAATGAAAAACTGTTTTTT.

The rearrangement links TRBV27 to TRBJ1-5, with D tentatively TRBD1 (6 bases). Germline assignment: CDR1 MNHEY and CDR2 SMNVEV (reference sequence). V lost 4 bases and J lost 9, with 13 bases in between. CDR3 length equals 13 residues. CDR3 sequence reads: CASSSTRGWPQHF. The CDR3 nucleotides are TGTGCCAGCAGTTCGACCAGGGGATGGCCCCAGCATTTT.

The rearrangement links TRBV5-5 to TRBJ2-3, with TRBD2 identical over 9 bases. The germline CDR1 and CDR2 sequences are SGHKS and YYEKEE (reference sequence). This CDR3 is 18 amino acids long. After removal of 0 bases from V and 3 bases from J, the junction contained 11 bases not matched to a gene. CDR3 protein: CASSLAAGGSGGTDTQYF. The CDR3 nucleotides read TGTGCCAGCAGCTTGGCGGCGGGGGGTAGCGGGGGAACAGATACGCAGTATTTT.

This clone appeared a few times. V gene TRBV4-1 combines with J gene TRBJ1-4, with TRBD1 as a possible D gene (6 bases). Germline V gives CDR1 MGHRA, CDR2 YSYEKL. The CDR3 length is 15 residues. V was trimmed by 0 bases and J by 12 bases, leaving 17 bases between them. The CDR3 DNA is TGCGCCAGCAGCCAAGAGTTCGGAGGGACAATGGAACTGTTTTTT. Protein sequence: CASSQEFGGTMELFF.

The CDR3 protein is CASSLGDPGNTIYF. The CDR3 DNA reads as TGTGCCAGCTCACTGGGGGACCCTGGAAACACCATATATTTT. The rearrangement joins TRBV18 to TRBJ1-3, with a tentative D call TRBD1 (5 bases). The V end lost 4 bases, the J end lost 2 bases, and 9 bases lay between the germline ends. This CDR3 comprises 14 residues. The V gene's germline CDR1 is KGHSH and CDR2 LQKENI.

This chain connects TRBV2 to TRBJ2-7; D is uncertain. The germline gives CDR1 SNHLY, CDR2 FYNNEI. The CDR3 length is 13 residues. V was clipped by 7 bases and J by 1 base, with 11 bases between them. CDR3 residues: CASKIERSYEQYF. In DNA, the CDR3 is TGTGCCAGCAAGATAGAAAGATCCTACGAGCAGTACTTC.

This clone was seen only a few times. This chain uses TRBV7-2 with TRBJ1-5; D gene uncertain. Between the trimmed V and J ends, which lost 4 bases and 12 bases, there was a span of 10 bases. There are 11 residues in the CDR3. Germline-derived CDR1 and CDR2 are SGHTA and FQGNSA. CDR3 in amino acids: CASSSDHHQHF. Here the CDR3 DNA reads TGTGCCAGCAGCTCGGACCATCACCAGCATTTT.

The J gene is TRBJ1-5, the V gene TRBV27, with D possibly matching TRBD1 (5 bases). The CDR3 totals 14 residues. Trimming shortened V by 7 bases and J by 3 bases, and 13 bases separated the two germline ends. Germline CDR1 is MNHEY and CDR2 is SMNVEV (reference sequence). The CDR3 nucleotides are TGTGCCAGCAACCCCGGGGCGTACAATCAGCCCCAGCATTTT. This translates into CASNPGAYNQPQHF.

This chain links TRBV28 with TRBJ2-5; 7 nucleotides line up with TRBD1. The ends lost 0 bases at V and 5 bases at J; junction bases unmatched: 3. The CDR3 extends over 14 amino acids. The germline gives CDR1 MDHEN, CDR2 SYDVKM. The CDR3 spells CASSLWTGTETQYF. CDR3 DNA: TGTGCCAGCAGTTTATGGACAGGGACGGAGACCCAGTACTTC.

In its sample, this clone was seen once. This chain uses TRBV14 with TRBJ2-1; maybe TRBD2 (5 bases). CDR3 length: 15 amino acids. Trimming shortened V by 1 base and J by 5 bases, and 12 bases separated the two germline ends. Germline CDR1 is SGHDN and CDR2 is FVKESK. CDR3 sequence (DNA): TGTGCCAGCAGCCAAGTCGTGTACGGGGACAATGAGCAGTTCTTC. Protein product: CASSQVVYGDNEQFF. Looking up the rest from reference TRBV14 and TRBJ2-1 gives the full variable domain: EAGVTQFPSHSVIEKGQTVTLRCDPISGHDNLYWYRRVMGKEIKFLLHFVKESKQDESGMPNNRFLAERTGGTYSTLKVQPAELEDSGVYFCASSQVVYGDNEQFFGPGTRLTVL.

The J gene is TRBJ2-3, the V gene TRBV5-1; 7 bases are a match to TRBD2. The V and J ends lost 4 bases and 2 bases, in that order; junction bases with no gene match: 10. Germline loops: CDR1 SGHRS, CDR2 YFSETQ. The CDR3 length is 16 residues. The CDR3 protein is CASSLGERGITDTQYF. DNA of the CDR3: TGCGCCAGCAGCCTTGGGGAGCGGGGCATCACAGATACGCAGTATTTT.